One and the same sample provided the 20 T cell receptor beta chains below, sequenced in a study of shared clonotypes between healthy human individuals (dated by TCRdb to 2020 to 2021). CD8 naive samples consisted of CD45RO-negative cells that were positively selected for CCR7, yielding a CD45RA+CCR7+ population without TemRA cells. The library was made by the immunoSEQ multiplex PCR assay. Held by TCRdb, this immuneACCESS table contains in-frame sequences only and omits some clones. Under half of the omission traces to an unresolved V gene where checked; the cause of the rest is unknown. The sample has millions of clones on record, about 95% of them singletons. The ten top clones hold 1% to 1.3% of the sample. Material: naive CD8+ T cells sorted from blood. What this sample's cell subset or site label stands for: CD45RA+CCR7+. The receptors shown here come from a young man in good health.

This sequence joins TRBV7-9 and TRBJ2-2; 7 positions match TRBD1. CDR3 length equals 14 residues. Germline-derived CDR1 and CDR2 are SEHNR and FQNEAQ (reference sequence). V dropped 2 bases and J dropped 6; count of bases not matched to a gene: 3. Written as DNA, the CDR3 is TGTGCCAGCAGCTTACAGGGGGTCCCCGGGGAGCTGTTTTTT. Residues: CASSLQGVPGELFF.

The chain links TRBV19 to TRBJ1-1, with D perhaps TRBD1 (5 bases). V was pared by 4 bases and J by 1 base, with 22 bases between. This CDR3 is built from 18 residues. CDR1 is LNHDA, CDR2 SQIVND, per germline (reference sequence). Here the CDR3 reads CASSSDPGWGGENTEAFF. DNA for the CDR3: TGTGCCAGTAGTAGTGATCCAGGGTGGGGTGGGGAGAACACTGAAGCTTTCTTT.

The chain couples TRBV28 to TRBJ1-1; TRBD1 is a possible D gene (6 bases). The CDR3 is 12 amino acids. Trimming shortened V by 6 bases and J by 5 bases, and 10 bases separated the two germline ends. CDR1 and CDR2 (germline): MDHEN, SYDVKM. The CDR3 loop reads CASRTGGTEAFF. CDR3 in DNA: TGTGCCAGCAGGACAGGCGGAACTGAAGCTTTCTTT.

In this sample, this clone turned up once. The chain joins TRBV9 to TRBJ2-1; 12 positions match TRBD2. V shed 7 bases and J 4 bases; nucleotides not matched to a gene: 3. CDR3 size: 14 residues. CDR1 is SGDLS and CDR2 is YYNGEE in the germline V gene. DNA for the CDR3: TGTGCCAGCGCTAGCGGGGGGGTGTACAATGAGCAGTTCTTC. It is translated as CASASGGVYNEQFF.

This chain joins TRBV11-2 and TRBJ1-4; no clear D gene. The V gene lost 4 bases and the J gene lost 7 bases, with 13 bases spanning the gap. In germline, CDR1 is SGHAT, CDR2 FQNNGV. The CDR3 runs 14 residues. CDR3 sequence: CASSSMTGGEKLFF. In nucleotides, the CDR3 is TGTGCCAGCAGCTCGATGACCGGCGGTGAAAAACTGTTTTTT.

This chain uses TRBV7-9 with TRBJ1-3; D might be TRBD1 (5 bases). CDR3 length equals 15 residues. With 5 bases removed from V and 2 bases from J, the gap between germline ends came to 13 bases. Germline CDR1 and CDR2: SEHNR and FQNEAQ (reference sequence). The CDR3 nucleotides read TGTGCCAGCAGCCACTTGACAGAACCTGGAAACACCATATATTTT. This sequence encodes CASSHLTEPGNTIYF.

CDR3 protein: CASGLNSGLHEQYF. The CDR3 DNA follows: TGTGCTAGTGGTTTGAATAGTGGGCTCCACGAGCAGTACTTC. The chain joins TRBV12-5 to TRBJ2-7; D remains ambiguous. Germline V gene data show CDR1 as LGHNT and CDR2 as FRNRAP. The CDR3 sequence is 14 residues long. V shed 2 bases and J shed 5 bases, with 13 bases lying between them.

In DNA, the CDR3 is TGCGCCAGCAGCCAAGTAGCGGGGGGGCCTGAGCAGTTCTTC. Encoded protein: CASSQVAGGPEQFF. The V gene is TRBV5-1, the J gene TRBJ2-1; 11 nucleotides match TRBD2. The CDR3 has 14 amino acids. Germline trimming cut 4 bases from V and 9 bases from J; bases unmatched to any gene: 6. Germline V gene sequence: CDR1 SGHRS, CDR2 YFSETQ. The entire variable domain, with the rest obtained from reference TRBV5-1 and TRBJ2-1, is as follows: KAGVTQTPRYLIKTRGQQVTLSCSPISGHRSVSWYQQTPGQGLQFLFEYFSETQRNKGNFPGRFSGRQFSNSRSEMNVSTLELGDSALYLCASSQVAGGPEQFFGPGTRLTVL.

The rearrangement uses TRBV27 and TRBJ2-3, with D maybe TRBD1 (5 bases). Germline-derived CDR1 and CDR2 are MNHEY and SMNVEV (reference sequence). The CDR3 contains 13 residues. V gave up 4 bases and J gave up 2 bases, with 7 bases separating them. Here the CDR3 reads CASSSGFTDTQYF. CDR3 coding DNA: TGTGCCAGCAGTTCAGGGTTCACAGATACGCAGTATTTT.

Points on this clone: This sample also contains other DNA sequences that code for the same CDR3. CDR3 DNA sequence: TGTGCCAGCAGCTTTTCAGGGTACGAGCAGTACTTC. It specifies CASSFSGYEQYF. The chain has TRBV5-6 and TRBJ2-7, with TRBD1 as a possible D gene (5 bases). V was clipped by 2 bases and J by 4 bases, with 7 bases between them. The CDR3 covers 12 residues. Germline V CDR1 and CDR2: SGHDT, YYEEEE. The full variable domain, its missing parts supplied by reference TRBV5-6 and TRBJ2-7, is DAGVTQSPTHLIKTRGQQVTLRCSPKSGHDTVSWYQQALGQGPQFIFQYYEEEERQRGNFPDRFSGHQFPNYSSELNVNALLLGDSALYLCASSFSGYEQYFGPGTRLTVT.

The chain carries TRBV27 and TRBJ2-3; 7 nucleotides align to TRBD1. This CDR3 has 16 residues. CDR1 is MNHEY, CDR2 SMNVEV, per germline (reference sequence). The trim removed 0 bases at V and 0 bases at J, leaving 3 bases unmatched. This CDR3 is CASSLSGQTSTDTQYF. Here the CDR3 DNA reads TGTGCCAGCAGTTTATCGGGACAGACAAGCACAGATACGCAGTATTTT.

The J gene is TRBJ1-2, the V gene TRBV7-3; TRBD1 is a possible D gene (5 bases). Germline CDR1 and CDR2: SGHTA and FQGTGA. Deletions cut 0 bases from V and 1 base from J, with 9 bases between. This CDR3 comprises 15 residues. Here the CDR3 reads CASSLTAGGNYGYTF. As DNA, the CDR3 is TGTGCCAGCAGCTTAACCGCGGGGGGTAACTATGGCTACACCTTC.

The V and J genes are TRBV19 and TRBJ1-2, with TRBD1 matching over 9 bases. The CDR3 consists of 13 residues. V dropped 8 bases and J dropped 4; count of bases not matched to a gene: 5. From germline, CDR1 is LNHDA and CDR2 SQIVND (reference sequence). CDR3 coding DNA: TGTGCCAGTGGGACAGGGTACGGCTATGGCTACACCTTC. This codes for CASGTGYGYGYTF.

J is TRBJ2-5 and V is TRBV7-2; D possibly corresponds to TRBD1 (5 bases). CDR3 length: 13 amino acids. V was trimmed by 2 bases and J by 4 bases, leaving 8 bases between them. The germline CDR1 and CDR2 sequences are SGHTA and FQGNSA. CDR3 sequence reads: CASSLIQGETQYF. For the CDR3, the DNA is TGTGCCAGCAGCTTAATCCAGGGAGAGACCCAGTACTTC.

This chain connects TRBV28 to TRBJ2-1; D unclear. The germline V and J ends were trimmed by 7 bases and 0 bases, with 10 bases remaining between them. The germline V gene encodes CDR1 MDHEN and CDR2 SYDVKM. This CDR3 contains 14 residues. The CDR3 DNA reads TGTGCCAGCAAAATCGCAGGCTCCTACAATGAGCAGTTCTTC. This sequence encodes CASKIAGSYNEQFF.

The chain employs TRBV6-1 and TRBJ1-5, with D perhaps TRBD1 (5 bases). In germline, CDR1 is MNHNS, CDR2 SASEGT. CDR3 length: 12 residues. The V gene lost 3 bases and the J gene lost 9 bases, with 9 bases spanning the gap. CDR3 in amino acids: CASSEGVGPQHF. CDR3 in DNA: TGTGCCAGCAGTGAGGGGGTGGGGCCCCAGCATTTT.

Remarks on this clone: The sample has other DNA sequences that encode this CDR3 too. This chain links TRBV5-4 with TRBJ2-7; D remains ambiguous. This CDR3 has 12 amino acids. Trimming stripped 2 bases from V and 2 bases from J, with 5 bases between. The germline V gene has CDR1 SGHNT and CDR2 YYREEE (reference sequence). The CDR3 nucleotides read TGTGCCAGCAGCTTCGACACCTACGAGCAGTACTTC. As protein: CASSFDTYEQYF. The whole variable domain, filled in from reference TRBV5-4 and TRBJ2-7, reads ETGVTQSPTHLIKTRGQQVTLRCSSQSGHNTVSWYQQALGQGPQFIFQYYREEENGRGNFPPRFSGLQFPNYSSELNVNALELDDSALYLCASSFDTYEQYFGPGTRLTVT.

The V and J genes are TRBV2 and TRBJ2-5, with 9 nucleotides matching TRBD2. The CDR3 has 15 amino acids. V dropped 5 bases and J dropped 1; count of bases not matched to a gene: 5. CDR1 and CDR2 from the germline V gene are SNHLY and FYNNEI. This CDR3 is CASSNLAGVQETQYF. The CDR3 DNA reads as TGTGCCAGCAGTAATTTAGCGGGGGTCCAAGAGACCCAGTACTTC.

This chain links TRBV28 with TRBJ1-4; D perhaps matches TRBD1 (6 bases). This CDR3 comprises 18 residues. Trimming pared 5 bases from V and 0 bases from J, leaving 19 bases between. Per germline, CDR1 MDHEN and CDR2 SYDVKM. The CDR3 sequence is CASSLRTRTAATNEKLFF. CDR3 DNA: TGTGCCAGCAGTCTTCGGACGCGGACAGCTGCAACTAATGAAAAACTGTTTTTT.

The chain links TRBV9 to TRBJ1-2, with D tentatively TRBD1 (6 bases). Germline V gene data show CDR1 as SGDLS and CDR2 as YYNGEE. The CDR3 has 14 amino acids. V shed 3 bases and J shed 7 bases, with 16 bases lying between them. CDR3 residues: CASSALQGFGGYTF. The DNA of the CDR3 is TGTGCCAGCAGCGCCCTACAGGGATTCGGTGGCTACACCTTC.